The clone carrying this TCR beta chain has a handful of counts. Its matching antigen is unknown. The method was immunoSEQ multiplex PCR; TCRdb's version includes in-frame clones alone and lacks a portion of them. Here the sample spans about 15,000 clones, 64% being singletons. These data belong to a study of radiation and T cells in renal cell carcinoma. Regarding the study as a whole: Dominant CDR3 motifs occupied more repertoire in irradiated than control tumors. Tumor samples were small regions of around 1 g.

The CDR3 length is 18 residues. Germline V gene data show CDR1 as LNHDA and CDR2 as SQIVND (reference sequence). V shed 4 bases, J shed 1 base, and the junction held 8 bases outside the gene matches. Specified treatment: 15 Gy SBRT to primary tumor, nephrectomy 4 weeks later. Nephrectomy followed 15 Gy stereotactic body radiation by 4 weeks. This renal cell carcinoma was of the clear cell type. The chain has TRBV19 and TRBJ2-2; 11 nucleotides agree with TRBD1. The source is a woman between 65 and 79 years old with renal cell carcinoma. This specimen was tumor tissue, taken from a patient whose treatment included radiotherapy and nephrectomy. The CDR3 DNA sequence: TGTGCCAGTAGTAAACCCGGGACAGGGGGACTGAACACCGGGGAGCTGTTTTTT. This translates into CASSKPGTGGLNTGELFF.